The following is a T cell receptor beta chain sequence with its context. The data derive from a study of T cell responses to AZD1222 COVID-19 vaccine. Looked up from germline, CDR1 is GTSNPN and CDR2 is SVGIG (reference sequence). This CDR3 comprises 13 residues. The V end was cut by 3 bases, the J end by 2 bases, with 11 bases between. Clones were sequenced by immunoSEQ multiplex PCR, and TCRdb holds only the in-frame ones, with some missing. The sample records around 180,000 clones, about nine tenths being singletons. The starting material was peripheral blood, obtained on day 0 of AZD1222 vaccination. This chain joins TRBV30 and TRBJ2-7, with D unclear. The receptor comes from an adult in good health. The CDR3 bases are TGTGCCTGGAGCCCGACGCCGGCCTACGAGCAGTACTTC. Translation gives CAWSPTPAYEQYF.